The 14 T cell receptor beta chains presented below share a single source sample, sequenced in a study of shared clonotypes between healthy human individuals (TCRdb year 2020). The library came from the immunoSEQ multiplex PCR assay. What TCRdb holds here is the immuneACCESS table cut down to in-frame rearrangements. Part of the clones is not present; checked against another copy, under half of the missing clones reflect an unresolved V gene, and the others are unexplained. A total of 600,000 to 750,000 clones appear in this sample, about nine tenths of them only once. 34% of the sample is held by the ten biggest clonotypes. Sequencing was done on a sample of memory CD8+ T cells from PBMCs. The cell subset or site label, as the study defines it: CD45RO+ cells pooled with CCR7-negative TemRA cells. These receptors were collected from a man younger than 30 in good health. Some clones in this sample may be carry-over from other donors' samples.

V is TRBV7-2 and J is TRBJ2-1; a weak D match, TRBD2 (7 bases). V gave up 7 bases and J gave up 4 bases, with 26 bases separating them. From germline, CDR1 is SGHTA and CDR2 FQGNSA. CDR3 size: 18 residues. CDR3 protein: CASTKSGVREANYNEQFF. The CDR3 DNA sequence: TGTGCCAGCACAAAGTCAGGGGTTCGGGAGGCCAATTACAATGAGCAGTTCTTC.

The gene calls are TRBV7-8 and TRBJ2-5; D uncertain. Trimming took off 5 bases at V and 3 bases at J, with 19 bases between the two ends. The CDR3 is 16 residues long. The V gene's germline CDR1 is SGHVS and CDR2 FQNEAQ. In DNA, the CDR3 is TGTGCCAGCAGCCCCATGGGCGGCCAGGATAAAGAGACCCAGTACTTC. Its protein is CASSPMGGQDKETQYF.

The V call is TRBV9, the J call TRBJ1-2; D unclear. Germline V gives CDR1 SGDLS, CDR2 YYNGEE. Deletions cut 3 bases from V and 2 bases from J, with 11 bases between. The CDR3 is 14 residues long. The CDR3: CASSAGWENYGYTF. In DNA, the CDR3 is TGTGCCAGCAGCGCAGGATGGGAAAACTATGGCTACACCTTC. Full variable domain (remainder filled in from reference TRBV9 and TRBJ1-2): DSGVTQTPKHLITATGQRVTLRCSPRSGDLSVYWYQQSLDQGLQFLIQYYNGEERAKGNILERFSAQQFPDLHSELNLSSLELGDSALYFCASSAGWENYGYTFGSGTRLTVV.

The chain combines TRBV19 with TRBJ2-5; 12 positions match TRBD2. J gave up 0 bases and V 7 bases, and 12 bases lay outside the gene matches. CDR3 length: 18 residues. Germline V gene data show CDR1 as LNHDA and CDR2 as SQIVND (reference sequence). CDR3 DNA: TGTGCCAGTACCTCCGAGGCTAGCGGGAGGGCCAACCAAGAGACCCAGTACTTC. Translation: CASTSEASGRANQETQYF.

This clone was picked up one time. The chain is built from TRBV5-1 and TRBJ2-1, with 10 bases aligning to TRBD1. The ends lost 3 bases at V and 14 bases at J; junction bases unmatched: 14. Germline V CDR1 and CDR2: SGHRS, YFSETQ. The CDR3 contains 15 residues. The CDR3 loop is CASSSGQGGRRFEFF. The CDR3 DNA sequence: TGCGCCAGCAGCTCCGGACAGGGGGGTCGGCGCTTTGAGTTCTTC. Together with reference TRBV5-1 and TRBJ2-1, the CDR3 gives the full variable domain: KAGVTQTPRYLIKTRGQQVTLSCSPISGHRSVSWYQQTPGQGLQFLFEYFSETQRNKGNFPGRFSGRQFSNSRSEMNVSTLELGDSALYLCASSSGQGGRRFEFFGPGTRLTVL.

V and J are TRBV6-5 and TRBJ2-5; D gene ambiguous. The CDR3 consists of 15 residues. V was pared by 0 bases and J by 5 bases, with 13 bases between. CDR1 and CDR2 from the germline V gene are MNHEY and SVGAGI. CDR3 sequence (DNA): TGTGCCAGCAGTTACTCGACGACGGTAGGGGAGACCCAGTACTTC. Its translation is CASSYSTTVGETQYF.

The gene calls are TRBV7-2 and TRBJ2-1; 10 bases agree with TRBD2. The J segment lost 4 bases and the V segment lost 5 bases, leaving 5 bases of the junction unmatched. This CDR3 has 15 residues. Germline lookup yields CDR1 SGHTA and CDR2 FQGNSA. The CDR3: CASSGLAGAYNEQFF. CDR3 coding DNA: TGTGCCAGCAGCGGGCTAGCGGGAGCATACAATGAGCAGTTCTTC.

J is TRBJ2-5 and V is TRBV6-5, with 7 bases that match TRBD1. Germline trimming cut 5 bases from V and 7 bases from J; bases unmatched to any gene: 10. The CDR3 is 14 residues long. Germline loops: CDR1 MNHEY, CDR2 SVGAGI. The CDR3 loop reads CASSLQGHRGTQYF. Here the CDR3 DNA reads TGTGCCAGCAGTCTACAGGGCCACAGGGGGACCCAGTACTTC.

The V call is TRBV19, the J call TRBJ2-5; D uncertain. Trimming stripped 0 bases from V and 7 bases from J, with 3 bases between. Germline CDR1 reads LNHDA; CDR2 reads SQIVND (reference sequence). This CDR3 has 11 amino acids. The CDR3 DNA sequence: TGTGCCAGTAGTATAGAGGGGACCCAGTACTTC. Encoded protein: CASSIEGTQYF.

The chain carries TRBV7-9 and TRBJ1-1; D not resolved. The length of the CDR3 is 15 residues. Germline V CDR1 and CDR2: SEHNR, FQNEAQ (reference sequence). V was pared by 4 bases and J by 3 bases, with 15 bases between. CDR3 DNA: TGTGCCAGCAGCTATATCACCGCAGAGCACACTGAAGCTTTCTTT. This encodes CASSYITAEHTEAFF.

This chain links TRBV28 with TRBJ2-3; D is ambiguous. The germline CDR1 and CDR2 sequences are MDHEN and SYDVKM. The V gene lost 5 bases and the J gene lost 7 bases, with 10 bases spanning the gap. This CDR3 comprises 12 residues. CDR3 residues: CASSLRAHTQYF. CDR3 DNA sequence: TGTGCCAGCAGTCTTAGGGCGCATACGCAGTATTTT.

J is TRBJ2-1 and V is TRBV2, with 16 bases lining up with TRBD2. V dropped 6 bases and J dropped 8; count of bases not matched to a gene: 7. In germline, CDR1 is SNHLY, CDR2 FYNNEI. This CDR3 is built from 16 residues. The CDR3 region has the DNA TGTGCCAGCAGGATCCCGGGACTAGCGGGAGGGCATGAGCAGTTCTTC. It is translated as CASRIPGLAGGHEQFF.

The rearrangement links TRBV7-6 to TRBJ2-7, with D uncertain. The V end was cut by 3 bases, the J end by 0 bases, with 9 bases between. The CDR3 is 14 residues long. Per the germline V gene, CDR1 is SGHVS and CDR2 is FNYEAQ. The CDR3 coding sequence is TGTGCCAGCAGCTTGCGGCTCAACTCCTACGAGCAGTACTTC. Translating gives CASSLRLNSYEQYF. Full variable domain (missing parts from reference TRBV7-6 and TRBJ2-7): GAGVSQSPRYKVTKRGQDVALRCDPISGHVSLYWYRQALGQGPEFLTYFNYEAQQDKSGLPNDRFSAERPEGSISTLTIQRTEQRDSAMYRCASSLRLNSYEQYFGPGTRLTVT.

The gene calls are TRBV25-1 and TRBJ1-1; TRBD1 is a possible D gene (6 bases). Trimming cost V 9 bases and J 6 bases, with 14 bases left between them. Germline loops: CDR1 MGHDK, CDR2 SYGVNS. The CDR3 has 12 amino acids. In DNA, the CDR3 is TGTGCCAGTAACTTGGGGGCAGCTGAAGCTTTCTTT. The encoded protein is CASNLGAAEAFF.